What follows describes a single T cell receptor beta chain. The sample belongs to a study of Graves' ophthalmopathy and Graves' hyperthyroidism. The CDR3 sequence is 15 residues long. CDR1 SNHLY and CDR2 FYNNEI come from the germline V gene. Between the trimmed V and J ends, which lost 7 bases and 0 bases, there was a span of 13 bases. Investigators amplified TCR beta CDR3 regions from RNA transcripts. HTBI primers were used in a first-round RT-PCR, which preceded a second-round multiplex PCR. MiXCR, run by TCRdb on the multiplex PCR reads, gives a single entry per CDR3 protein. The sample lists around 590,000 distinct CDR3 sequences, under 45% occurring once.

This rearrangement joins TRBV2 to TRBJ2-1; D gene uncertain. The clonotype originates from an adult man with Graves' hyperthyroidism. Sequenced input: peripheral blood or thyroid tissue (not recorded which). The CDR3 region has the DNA TGTGCCAGCACTAGACTTGCTAGCTCCTACAATGAGCAGTTCTTC. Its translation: CASTRLASSYNEQFF.